This paragraph covers one T cell receptor (beta chain) sequence. Its antigen is unidentified. These data originate in a study of radiotherapy plus CTLA-4 blockade in lung cancer. Background on the study: The study recorded objective responses in roughly a sixth of patients and disease control in about 30%.

Whole-study findings and limits: Blood-borne expansion of tumor-derived TCR clones followed radiotherapy plus ipilimumab. Response, reportedly, was best predicted by interferon-beta along with early blood T cell clone dynamics.

Germline-derived CDR1 and CDR2 are SGHTA and FQGNSA. The V and J ends lost 1 base and 5 bases, in that order; junction bases with no gene match: 2. This CDR3 has 15 residues. Method: immunoSEQ multiplex PCR; TCRdb's copy keeps in-frame clones and lacks some. The top ten hold 2.5% to 3.5% of the sample, which has over 95,000 clones, around 74% seen once. It was focal radiation plus CTLA-4 blockade with ipilimumab that patients with chemo-refractory metastatic non-small-cell lung cancer received. The sequence was collected from a human donor with non-small cell lung cancer who had a partial response to radiotherapy plus ipilimumab. Some clones in this sample may be carry-over from other donors' samples. This chain joins TRBV7-2 and TRBJ1-5, with TRBD1 matching over 10 bases. Sequenced here: peripheral blood, sampled from a patient treated with radiotherapy plus ipilimumab. The CDR3 bases are TGTGCCAGCAGCTTAGGCGGGACAGGGGATCAGCCCCAGCATTTT. This sequence encodes CASSLGGTGDQPQHF.